These T cell receptor beta chains were read from a single sample in a study of blood T cell repertoires in COVID-19. Data came from immunoSEQ multiplex PCR; TCRdb stores just in-frame clones and leaves some out. This table has about 120,000 clones, roughly 79% appearing once. Sequences were obtained from peripheral blood. The receptors originated from a man between 70 and 80 years old with acute or convalescent COVID-19. Both conserved end residues are part of each CDR3. The order of the fields is V gene, clone size, J gene, D gene, CDR3 DNA, CDR3 protein. D genes are given only for firm matches. Clone size, where shown, is once, few, many, or a class for clones that have expanded.

TRBV3-1/TRBV3-2	NA	TRBJ1-2	NA	TGTGCCAGCAGCCAAGTCTCCTCCGGTGGCTACACCTTC	CASSQVSSGGYTF
TRBV5-6	NA	TRBJ1-5	NA	TGTGCCAGCAGCTTGTTCTTCTTATACAGGAAAAATCAGCCCCAGCATTTT	CASSLFFLYRKNQPQHF
TRBV7-3	NA	TRBJ1-1	NA	TGTGCCAGCAGCCCCTTGAGGACTGAAGCTTTCTTT	CASSPLRTEAFF
TRBV4-3	NA	TRBJ2-7	NA	TGCGCCAGCAGCCAAGATAGGGGACACCCATTTTCCTACGAGCAGTACTTC	CASSQDRGHPFSYEQYF
TRBV27	NA	TRBJ2-3	NA	TGTGCCAGCAGTTTAACGGGTCGGACAGATACGCAGTATTTT	CASSLTGRTDTQYF
TRBV19	NA	TRBJ1-6	NA	TGTGCCAGTAGTATAGTGCAGGATAATTCACCCCTCCACTTT	CASSIVQDNSPLHF
TRBV5-1	NA	TRBJ2-2	NA	TGCGCCAGCAGCTTTGGCAGAAACACCGGGGAGCTGTTTTTT	CASSFGRNTGELFF
TRBV5-6	NA	TRBJ1-6	NA	TGTGCCAGCAGCTTGGATCGCGGGCTCTCTTCACCCCTCCACTTT	CASSLDRGLSSPLHF
TRBV7-9	NA	TRBJ1-2	NA	TGTGCCAGCAGCTTAGATGGCCTCAACTATGGCTACACCTTC	CASSLDGLNYGYTF
TRBV9	NA	TRBJ2-5	NA	TGTGCCAGCAGCGTAGCCCTTATAGAGACCCAGTACTTC	CASSVALIETQYF
TRBV5-1	NA	TRBJ2-1	NA	TGCGCCAGCAGCTTGGCCGGTAGCTCCTACAATGAGCAGTTCTTC	CASSLAGSSYNEQFF
TRBV7-3	NA	TRBJ1-1	TRBD1	TGTGCCAGCAGCTTAGACAGGGGGAGAACTGAAGCTTTCTTT	CASSLDRGRTEAFF
TRBV6-2/TRBV6-3	few	TRBJ2-7	NA	TGTGCCAGCAGTTTCCAGGCCCGCGAGCAGTACTTC	CASSFQAREQYF
TRBV4-2	NA	TRBJ1-1	NA	TGTGCCAGCAGCCGCGGGAGCGAGGGGATGAACACTGAAGCTTTCTTT	CASSRGSEGMNTEAFF
TRBV15	NA	TRBJ2-7	NA	TGTGCCACCAGCAAGGGCGGGACAGCTACCGAGCAGTACTTC	CATSKGGTATEQYF
TRBV14	NA	TRBJ2-7	TRBD1	TGTGCCAGCAGCCAATGGACAGGTTACTACGAGCAGTACTTC	CASSQWTGYYEQYF
TRBV10-3	NA	TRBJ1-3	TRBD1	TGTGCCATCACTTTAGACAGGGCGGGTGGAAACACCATATATTTT	CAITLDRAGGNTIYF
TRBV5-1	NA	TRBJ2-1	NA	TGCGCCAGCAGGCGGCAGGGCTCCTACAATGAGCAGTTCTTC	CASRRQGSYNEQFF
TRBV2	NA	TRBJ1-2	TRBD1	TGTGCCAGCAGACCTCAGGGGGCTTTCTATGGCTACACCTTC	CASRPQGAFYGYTF
TRBV4-2	NA	TRBJ1-3	TRBD1	TGTGCCAGCAGCCAAGGGACAGGGGGAAACACCATATATTTT	CASSQGTGGNTIYF
TRBV6-2/TRBV6-3	few	TRBJ1-2	NA	TGTGCCAGCAGTTCTCAGCCAGGCCCACGGGGCTACACCTTC	CASSSQPGPRGYTF
TRBV6-5	NA	TRBJ1-2	NA	TGTGCCAGCAGTCTAACGGGAATTGGCTACACCTTC	CASSLTGIGYTF
TRBV5-1	NA	TRBJ2-5	TRBD1	TGCGCCAGCAGCTGGGACAGGGGACTGCAAGAGACCCAGTACTTC	CASSWDRGLQETQYF
TRBV6-2/TRBV6-3	NA	TRBJ2-1	TRBD1	TGTGCCAGCAGTTACCGGGACAGGGACTCTGGCGAGTTCTTC	CASSYRDRDSGEFF
TRBV7-2	NA	TRBJ1-1	TRBD1	TGTGCCAGCAGCTTAAGGGGGCGGGACACTGAAGCTTTCTTT	CASSLRGRDTEAFF
TRBV7-3	NA	TRBJ1-3	NA	TGTGCCAGCAGTGCACAGGGTCCCATCTCTGGAAACACCATATATTTT	CASSAQGPISGNTIYF
TRBV2	NA	TRBJ2-6	NA	TGTGCCAGCAATCCTATCTCTGGGGCCAACGTCCTGACTTTC	CASNPISGANVLTF
TRBV5-1	NA	TRBJ1-2	NA	TGCGCCAGCAGCTTGGACGGTAGGGAGAAGGGCCGAGGCTACACCTTC	CASSLDGREKGRGYTF
TRBV5-1	NA	TRBJ2-3	NA	TGCGCCAGCAGCCCCCCGGGGGGCACAGATACGCAGTATTTT	CASSPPGGTDTQYF
TRBV7-9	NA	TRBJ1-3	NA	TGTGCCAGCAGCGTTGGGGGGTCTGGAAACACCATATATTTT	CASSVGGSGNTIYF
TRBV7-2	NA	TRBJ1-6	NA	TGTGCCAGCAGCTTAGGACAGACTAATTCACCCCTCCACTTT	CASSLGQTNSPLHF
TRBV30	NA	TRBJ1-2	NA	TGTGCCTGGAGTTGGCAGGGGCCCTATGGCTACACCTTC	CAWSWQGPYGYTF
TRBV18	NA	TRBJ1-2	NA	TGTGCCAGCTCACCCCCAATCGGGGTCTATGGCTACACCTTC	CASSPPIGVYGYTF
TRBV29-1	NA	TRBJ1-1	NA	TGCAGCGCAGGGGTCCTGGACACTGAAGCTTTCTTT	CSAGVLDTEAFF
TRBV12-5	NA	TRBJ1-6	TRBD1	TGTGCTAGTGGTTTGCCCTTGACAGGGGGGAATTCACCCCTCCACTTT	CASGLPLTGGNSPLHF
TRBV4-3	NA	TRBJ1-2	NA	TGCGCCAGCAGCCACAACAGGGATCCCTATGGCTACACCTTC	CASSHNRDPYGYTF
TRBV3-1/TRBV3-2	NA	TRBJ2-1	TRBD2	TGTGCCAGCAGCCACGGTAGCGGGGGGGCCGGACACAATGAGCAGTTCTTC	CASSHGSGGAGHNEQFF
TRBV30	NA	TRBJ1-1	NA	TGTGCCTGGAGTCAGGCAAGTAGGAACACTGAAGCTTTCTTT	CAWSQASRNTEAFF
TRBV5-1	NA	TRBJ2-2	TRBD2	TGCGCCAGCAGCCCACTAGCGGGGGGTGTCACCGGGGAGCTGTTTTTT	CASSPLAGGVTGELFF
TRBV24-1	NA	TRBJ1-2	NA	TGTGCCACCAGTGATTCTGTTAGCGCCGGACAGATGATTGGCTACACCTTC	CATSDSVSAGQMIGYTF
TRBV5-6	NA	TRBJ1-2	TRBD1	TGTGCCAGCAGCTCGGGACAGAAATATGGCTACACCTTC	CASSSGQKYGYTF
TRBV7-2	NA	TRBJ1-3	NA	TGTGCCAGCAGCTTAGCGCGAGGTTCGAGAAACACCATATATTTT	CASSLARGSRNTIYF
TRBV21-1	few	TRBJ2-3	NA	TGTGCCAGCAGCAAAGTCCGCAGGGTTGGCACAGATACGCAGTATTTT	CASSKVRRVGTDTQYF
TRBV21-1	NA	TRBJ2-3	NA	TGTGCCAGCAGCAAACGTAGCGGGGGGGCAGATACGCAGTATTTT	CASSKRSGGADTQYF
TRBV3-1/TRBV3-2	NA	TRBJ1-2	NA	TGTGCCAGCAGCCAATTCGACAGTGGCTTTGGCTACACCTTC	CASSQFDSGFGYTF
TRBV20-1	NA	TRBJ2-6	NA	TGCAGTGCTAGTCACTCCTCTGGGGCCAACGTCCTGACTTTC	CSASHSSGANVLTF
TRBV4-3	NA	TRBJ2-1	TRBD2	TGCGCCAGCAGCCTCCAGGCCCTAGCGGGGGGGCACTATGAGCAGTTCTTC	CASSLQALAGGHYEQFF
TRBV19	NA	TRBJ2-3	NA	TGTGCCAGTAGTATAGGGGGCAGTCCTTGGACGACAGATACGCAGTATTTT	CASSIGGSPWTTDTQYF
TRBV5-6	NA	TRBJ1-4	TRBD1	TGTGCCAGCAGCTTGATTAACAGGGGTGAAAAACTGTTTTTT	CASSLINRGEKLFF
TRBV7-6	NA	TRBJ2-1	NA	TGTGCCAGCAGCTTAGAGGTTACAGCTAACAATGAGCAGTTCTTC	CASSLEVTANNEQFF
TRBV21-1	few	TRBJ1-2	NA	TGTGCCAGCAGCAAAAGGGACAGGGGGACCTTC	CASSKRDRGTF
TRBV5-4	few	TRBJ1-5	TRBD1	TGTGCCAGCAGCTTGGGAGGGGGCGTTCAGCCCCAGCATTTT	CASSLGGGVQPQHF
TRBV5-6	once	TRBJ2-7	TRBD1	TGTGCCAGCAGCTCCGTGACAGGGAACATCTACGAGCAGTACTTC	CASSSVTGNIYEQYF
TRBV27	NA	TRBJ2-3	NA	TGTGCCAGCAGTTTGGGGCAGGATTACACAGATACGCAGTATTTT	CASSLGQDYTDTQYF
TRBV9	few	TRBJ1-4	NA	TGTGCCAGCAGCGTCAATGTGGGTGCGGGTGAAAAACTGTTTTTT	CASSVNVGAGEKLFF